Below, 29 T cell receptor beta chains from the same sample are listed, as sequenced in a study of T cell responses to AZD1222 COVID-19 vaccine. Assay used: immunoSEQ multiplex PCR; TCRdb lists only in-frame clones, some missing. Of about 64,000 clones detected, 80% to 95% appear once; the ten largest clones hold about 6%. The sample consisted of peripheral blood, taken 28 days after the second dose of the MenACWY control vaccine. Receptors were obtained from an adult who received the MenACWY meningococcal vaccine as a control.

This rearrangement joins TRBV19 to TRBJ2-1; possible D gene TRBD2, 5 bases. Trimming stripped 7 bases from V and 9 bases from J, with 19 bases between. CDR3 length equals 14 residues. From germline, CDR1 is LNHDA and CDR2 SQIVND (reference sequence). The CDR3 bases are TGTGCCAGTAACCGGGAATTAGAGCACCGTGAGCAGTTCTTC. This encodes CASNRELEHREQFF.

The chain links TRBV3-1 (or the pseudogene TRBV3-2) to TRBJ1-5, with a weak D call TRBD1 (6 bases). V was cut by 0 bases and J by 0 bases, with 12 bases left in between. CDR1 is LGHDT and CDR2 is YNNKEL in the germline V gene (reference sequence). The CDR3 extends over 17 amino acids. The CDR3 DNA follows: TGTGCCAGCAGCCAAGATACGGGGGCGGCTAGCAATCAGCCCCAGCATTTT. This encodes CASSQDTGAASNQPQHF.

CDR3 region: CSVEGLAETSYNEQFF. DNA of the CDR3: TGCAGCGTTGAAGGGCTAGCGGAAACCTCCTACAATGAGCAGTTCTTC. V is TRBV29-1 and J is TRBJ2-1; 7 bases align to TRBD2. Germline V gene sequence: CDR1 SQVTM, CDR2 ANQGSEA. The length of the CDR3 is 16 residues. V lost 1 base to trimming and J lost 0 bases; unmatched junction nucleotides: 6.

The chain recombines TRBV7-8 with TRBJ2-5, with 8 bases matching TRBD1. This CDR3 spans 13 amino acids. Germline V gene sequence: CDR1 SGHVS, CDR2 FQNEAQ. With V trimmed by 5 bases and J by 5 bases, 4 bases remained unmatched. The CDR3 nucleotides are TGTGCCAGCAGCCGCCGGACAGGGGAGACCCAGTACTTC. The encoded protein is CASSRRTGETQYF.

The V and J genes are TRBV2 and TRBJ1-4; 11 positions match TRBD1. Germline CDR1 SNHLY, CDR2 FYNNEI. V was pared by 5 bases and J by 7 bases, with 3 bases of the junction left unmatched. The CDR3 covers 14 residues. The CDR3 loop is CASSYGTGGEKLFF. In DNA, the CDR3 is TGTGCCAGCAGTTACGGGACAGGGGGTGAAAAACTGTTTTTT.

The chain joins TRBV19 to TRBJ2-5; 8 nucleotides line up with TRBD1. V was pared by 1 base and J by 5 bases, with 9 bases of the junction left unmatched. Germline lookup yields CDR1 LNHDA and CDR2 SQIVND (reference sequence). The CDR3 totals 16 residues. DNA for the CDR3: TGTGCCAGTAGTATAGGACCCCGACAGGGGAGGGAGACCCAGTACTTC. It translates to CASSIGPRQGRETQYF.

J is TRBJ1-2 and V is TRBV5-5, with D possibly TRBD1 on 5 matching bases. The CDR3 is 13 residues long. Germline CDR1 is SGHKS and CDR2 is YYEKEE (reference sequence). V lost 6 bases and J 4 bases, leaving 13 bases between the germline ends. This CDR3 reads CASKEGRAYGYTF. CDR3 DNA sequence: TGTGCCAGCAAGGAAGGCAGGGCCTATGGCTACACCTTC.

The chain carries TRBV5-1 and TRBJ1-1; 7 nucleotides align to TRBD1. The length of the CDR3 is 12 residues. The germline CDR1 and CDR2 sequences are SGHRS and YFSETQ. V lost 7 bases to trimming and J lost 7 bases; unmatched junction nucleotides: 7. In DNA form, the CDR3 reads TGCGCCAGCCAAGGACCAGGGGGTGAAGCTTTCTTT. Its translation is CASQGPGGEAFF.

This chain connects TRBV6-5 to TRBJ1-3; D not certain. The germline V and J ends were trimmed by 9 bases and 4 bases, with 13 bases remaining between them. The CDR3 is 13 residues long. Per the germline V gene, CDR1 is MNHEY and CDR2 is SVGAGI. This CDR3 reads CASNTRAGNTIYF. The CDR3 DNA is TGTGCCAGTAATACTAGAGCAGGAAACACCATATATTTT.

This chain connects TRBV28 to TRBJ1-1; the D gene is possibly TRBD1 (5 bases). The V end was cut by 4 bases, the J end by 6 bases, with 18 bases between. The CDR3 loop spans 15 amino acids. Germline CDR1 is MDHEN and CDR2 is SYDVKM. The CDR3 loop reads CASSSPGLNVAEAFF. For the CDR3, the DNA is TGTGCCAGCAGTTCCCCGGGACTCAACGTAGCTGAAGCTTTCTTT.

This CDR3 is CASSRTGTGLNTEAFF. CDR3 DNA: TGTGCCAGTAGTCGAACCGGGACGGGCTTGAACACTGAAGCTTTCTTT. The chain has TRBV19 and TRBJ1-1; a weak D match, TRBD1 (5 bases). The germline V and J ends were trimmed by 5 bases and 0 bases, with 16 bases remaining between them. This CDR3 is built from 16 residues. The germline gives CDR1 LNHDA, CDR2 SQIVND (reference sequence).

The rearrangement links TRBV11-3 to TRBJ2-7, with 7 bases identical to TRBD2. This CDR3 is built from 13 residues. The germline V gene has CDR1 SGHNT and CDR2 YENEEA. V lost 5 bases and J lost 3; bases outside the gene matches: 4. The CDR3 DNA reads TGTGCCAGCAGCCAGAGGGAGGGCTACGAGCAGTACTTC. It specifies CASSQREGYEQYF.

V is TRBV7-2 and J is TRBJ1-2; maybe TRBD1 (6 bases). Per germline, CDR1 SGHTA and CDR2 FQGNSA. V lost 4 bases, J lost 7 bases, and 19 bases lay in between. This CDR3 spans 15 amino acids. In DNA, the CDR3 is TGTGCCAGCAGCTCGGGCGGGACAAAAGCACGTGGCTACACCTTC. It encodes CASSSGGTKARGYTF.

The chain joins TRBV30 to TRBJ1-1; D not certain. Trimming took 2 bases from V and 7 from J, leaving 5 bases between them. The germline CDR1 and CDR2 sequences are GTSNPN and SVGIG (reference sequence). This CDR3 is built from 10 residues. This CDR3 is CAWSPIEAFF. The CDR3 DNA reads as TGTGCCTGGAGTCCCATTGAAGCTTTCTTT.

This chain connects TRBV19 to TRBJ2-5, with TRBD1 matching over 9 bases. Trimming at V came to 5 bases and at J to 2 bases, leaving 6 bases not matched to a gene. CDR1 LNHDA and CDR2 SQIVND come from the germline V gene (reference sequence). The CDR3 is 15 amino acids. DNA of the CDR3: TGTGCCAGTAGTGGGGGGACAGGGAGACAAGAGACCCAGTACTTC. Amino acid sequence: CASSGGTGRQETQYF. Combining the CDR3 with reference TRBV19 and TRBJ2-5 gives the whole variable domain DGGITQSPKYLFRKEGQNVTLSCEQNLNHDAMYWYRQDPGQGLRLIYYSQIVNDFQKGDIAEGYSVSREKKESFPLTVTSAQKNPTAFYLCASSGGTGRQETQYFGPGTRLLVL.

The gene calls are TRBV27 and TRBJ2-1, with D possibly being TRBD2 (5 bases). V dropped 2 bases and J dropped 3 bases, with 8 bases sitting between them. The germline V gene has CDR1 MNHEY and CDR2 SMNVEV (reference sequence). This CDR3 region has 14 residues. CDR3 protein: CASSLGGGYNEQFF. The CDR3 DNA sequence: TGTGCCAGCAGTTTAGGTGGAGGCTACAATGAGCAGTTCTTC.

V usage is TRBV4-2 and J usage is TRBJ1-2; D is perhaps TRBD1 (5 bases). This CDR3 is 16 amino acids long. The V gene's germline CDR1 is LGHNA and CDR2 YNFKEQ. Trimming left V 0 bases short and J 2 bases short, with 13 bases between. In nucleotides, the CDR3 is TGTGCCAGCAGCCAAGATCTGGCAGGGAAAAACTATGGCTACACCTTC. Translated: CASSQDLAGKNYGYTF.

CDR3 DNA sequence: TGCAGCGTTGAGACAAAGGGGGACACCATATATTTT. This translates into CSVETKGDTIYF. The genes are TRBV29-1 and TRBJ1-3, with a weak D call TRBD1 (6 bases). The CDR3 consists of 12 residues. Germline assignment: CDR1 SQVTM and CDR2 ANQGSEA. The V and J ends lost 3 bases and 8 bases respectively, with 11 bases between them. The whole variable domain, remainder taken from reference TRBV29-1 and TRBJ1-3, is SAVISQKPSRDICQRGTSLTIQCQVDSQVTMMFWYRQQPGQSLTLIATANQGSEATYESGFVIDKFPISRPNLTFSTLTVSNMSPEDSSIYLCSVETKGDTIYFGEGSWLTVV.

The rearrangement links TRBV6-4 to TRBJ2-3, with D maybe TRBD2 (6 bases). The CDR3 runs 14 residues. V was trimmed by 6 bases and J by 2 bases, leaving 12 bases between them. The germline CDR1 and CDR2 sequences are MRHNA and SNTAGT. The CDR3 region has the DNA TGTGCCAGCAGCGGTAGCGGAAACACAGATACGCAGTATTTT. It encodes CASSGSGNTDTQYF.

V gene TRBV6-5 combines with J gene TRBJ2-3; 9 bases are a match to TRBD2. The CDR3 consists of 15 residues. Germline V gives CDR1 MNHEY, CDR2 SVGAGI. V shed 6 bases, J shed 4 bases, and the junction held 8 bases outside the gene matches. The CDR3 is CASRWAGGSPDTQYF. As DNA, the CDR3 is TGTGCCAGCAGATGGGCGGGAGGGTCCCCAGATACGCAGTATTTT.

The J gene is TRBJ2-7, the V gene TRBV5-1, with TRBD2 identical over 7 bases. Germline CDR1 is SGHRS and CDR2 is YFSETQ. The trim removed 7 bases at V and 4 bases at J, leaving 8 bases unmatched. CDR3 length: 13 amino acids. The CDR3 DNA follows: TGCGCCAGCCAGCTTATGGGAGGGTACGAGCAGTACTTC. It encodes CASQLMGGYEQYF. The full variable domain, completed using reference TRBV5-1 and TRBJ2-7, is KAGVTQTPRYLIKTRGQQVTLSCSPISGHRSVSWYQQTPGQGLQFLFEYFSETQRNKGNFPGRFSGRQFSNSRSEMNVSTLELGDSALYLCASQLMGGYEQYFGPGTRLTVT.

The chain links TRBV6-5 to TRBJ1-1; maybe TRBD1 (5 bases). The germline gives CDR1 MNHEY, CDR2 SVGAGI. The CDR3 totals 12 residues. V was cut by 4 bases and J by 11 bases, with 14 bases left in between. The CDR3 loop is CASSSDLWGAFF. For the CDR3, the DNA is TGTGCCAGCAGTTCCGATCTCTGGGGGGCTTTCTTT.

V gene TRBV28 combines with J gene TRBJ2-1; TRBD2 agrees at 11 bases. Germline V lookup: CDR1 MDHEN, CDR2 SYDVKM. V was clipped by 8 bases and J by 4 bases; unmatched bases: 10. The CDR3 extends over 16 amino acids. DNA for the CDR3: TGTGCCAGCTCTCAAGGGACTAGCGGCTATTACAATGAGCAGTTCTTC. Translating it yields CASSQGTSGYYNEQFF.

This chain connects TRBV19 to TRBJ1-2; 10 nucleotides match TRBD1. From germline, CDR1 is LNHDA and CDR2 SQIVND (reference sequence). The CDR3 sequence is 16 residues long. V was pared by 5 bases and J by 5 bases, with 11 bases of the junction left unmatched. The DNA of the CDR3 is TGTGCCAGTAGTTCCCCCGGGGACAGGGGAGCGTATGGCTACACCTTC. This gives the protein CASSSPGDRGAYGYTF.

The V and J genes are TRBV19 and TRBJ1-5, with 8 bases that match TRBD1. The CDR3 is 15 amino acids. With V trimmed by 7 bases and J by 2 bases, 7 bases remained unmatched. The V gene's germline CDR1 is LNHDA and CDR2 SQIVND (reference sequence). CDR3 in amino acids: CASTPRGQGNQPQHF. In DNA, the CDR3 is TGTGCCAGTACCCCGAGGGGACAGGGCAATCAGCCCCAGCATTTT.

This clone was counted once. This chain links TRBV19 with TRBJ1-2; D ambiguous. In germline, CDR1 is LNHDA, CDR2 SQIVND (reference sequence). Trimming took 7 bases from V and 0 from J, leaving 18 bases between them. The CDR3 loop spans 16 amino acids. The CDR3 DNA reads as TGTGCCAGTAACCTGAATGGGTGGGGTACTAACTATGGCTACACCTTC. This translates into CASNLNGWGTNYGYTF. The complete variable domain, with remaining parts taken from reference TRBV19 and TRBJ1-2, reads DGGITQSPKYLFRKEGQNVTLSCEQNLNHDAMYWYRQDPGQGLRLIYYSQIVNDFQKGDIAEGYSVSREKKESFPLTVTSAQKNPTAFYLCASNLNGWGTNYGYTFGSGTRLTVV.

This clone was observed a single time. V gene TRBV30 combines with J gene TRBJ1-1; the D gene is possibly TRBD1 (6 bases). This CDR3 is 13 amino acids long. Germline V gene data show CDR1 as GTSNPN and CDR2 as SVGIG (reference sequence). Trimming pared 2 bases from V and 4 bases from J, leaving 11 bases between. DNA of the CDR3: TGTGCCTGGAGTCTCCAGGGGAGCACTGAAGCTTTCTTT. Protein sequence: CAWSLQGSTEAFF.

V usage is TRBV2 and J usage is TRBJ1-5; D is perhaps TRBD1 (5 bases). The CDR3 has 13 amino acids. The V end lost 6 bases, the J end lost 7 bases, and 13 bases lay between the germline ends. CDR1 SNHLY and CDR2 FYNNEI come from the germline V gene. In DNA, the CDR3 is TGTGCCAGCAGGGCGGGGGTTTACCAGCCCCAGCATTTT. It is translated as CASRAGVYQPQHF.

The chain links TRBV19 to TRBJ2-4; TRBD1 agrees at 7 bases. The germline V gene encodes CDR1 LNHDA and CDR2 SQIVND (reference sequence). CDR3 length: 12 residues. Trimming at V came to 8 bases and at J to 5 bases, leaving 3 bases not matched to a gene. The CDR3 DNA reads TGTGCCAGTGGGACAGTACAAAACATTCAGTACTTC. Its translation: CASGTVQNIQYF.